Given below is one T cell receptor beta chain in context. There are 14 residues in the CDR3. From germline, CDR1 is SGHDN and CDR2 FVKESK. With 4 bases removed from V and 5 bases from J, the gap between germline ends came to 9 bases. Assay: immunoSEQ multiplex PCR; the TCRdb copy retains only in-frame clones and omits some. The sample carries more than 300,000 clones, 75% to 90% recorded once. These data are taken from a study of blood T cell repertoires in COVID-19. Across the whole study: T cells, B-cell-depleted T cells, or PBMCs supplied cDNA or gDNA.

This clonotype was sampled from a woman aged 50 to 60 who had recovered from COVID-19. The sequenced sample was PBMCs or T cells enriched from blood (not recorded which). V is TRBV14 and J is TRBJ1-6; maybe TRBD1 (5 bases). CDR3 loop: CASSRETDNSPLHF. The CDR3 coding sequence is TGTGCCAGCAGCCGAGAGACAGATAATTCACCCCTCCACTTT. Based on the CDR3 plus reference TRBV14 and TRBJ1-6, the full variable domain is EAGVTQFPSHSVIEKGQTVTLRCDPISGHDNLYWYRRVMGKEIKFLLHFVKESKQDESGMPNNRFLAERTGGTYSTLKVQPAELEDSGVYFCASSRETDNSPLHFGNGTRLTVT.